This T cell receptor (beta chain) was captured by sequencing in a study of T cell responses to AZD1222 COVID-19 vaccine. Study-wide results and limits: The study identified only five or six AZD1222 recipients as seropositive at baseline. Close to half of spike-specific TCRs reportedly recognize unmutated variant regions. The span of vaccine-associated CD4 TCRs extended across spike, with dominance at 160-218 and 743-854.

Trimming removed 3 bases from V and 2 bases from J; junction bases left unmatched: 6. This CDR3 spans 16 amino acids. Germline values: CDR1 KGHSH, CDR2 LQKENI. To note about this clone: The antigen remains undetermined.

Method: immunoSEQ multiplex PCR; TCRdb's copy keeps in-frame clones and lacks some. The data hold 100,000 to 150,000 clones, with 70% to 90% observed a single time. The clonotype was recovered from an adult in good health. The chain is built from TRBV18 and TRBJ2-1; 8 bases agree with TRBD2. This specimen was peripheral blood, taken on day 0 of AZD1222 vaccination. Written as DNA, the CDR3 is TGTGCCAGCTCACCCTTGGAAGCGGGGGCCTACAATGAGCAGTTCTTC. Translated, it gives CASSPLEAGAYNEQFF.